The sequence of this T cell receptor (beta chain) was determined in a study of T-cell reconstitution after alpha-beta-depleted transplantation in children. During its preparation, the TCRbeta library received unique molecular identifiers. Using its own MiXCR run on the PCR reads, TCRdb lists one record per CDR3 protein. The sample includes about 830,000 distinct CDR3 sequences, less than 20% of them seen just once. This clonotype was counted between two and nine times. Antigen unknown. Study conclusions and caveats: Expanded clones from the graft, numbering several hundred, reportedly supplied alpha-beta T cells about two months after transplant. Counts and diversity of T cells one year after transplant came mostly from newly produced T cells. The origin of high day-60 TCRbeta diversity in some patients lay in surviving recipient T cells and thymic progenitors.

Germline CDR1 reads SSHAT; CDR2 reads FNYEAQ (reference sequence). There are 13 residues in the CDR3. The V end lost 4 bases, the J end lost 4 bases, and 11 bases lay between the germline ends. The TCR originated in a male patient between 10 and 17 years old who had a stem cell transplant for acute lymphoblastic leukemia, so the T cells may come from the graft donor. The sample in question was PBMCs, mostly from graft donor cells, obtained 360 days after TCRalphabeta/CD19-depleted stem cell transplant. The J gene is TRBJ2-7, the V gene TRBV7-7; D not resolved. CDR3 in amino acids: CASSSRIGYEQYF. CDR3 DNA: TGTGCCAGCAGCTCTAGAATCGGATACGAGCAGTACTTC. Looking up the rest from reference TRBV7-7 and TRBJ2-7 gives the full variable domain: GAGVSQSPRYKVTKRGQDVTLRCDPISSHATLYWYQQALGQGPEFLTYFNYEAQPDKSGLPSDRFSAERPEGSISTLTIQRTEQRDSAMYRCASSSRIGYEQYFGPGTRLTVT.